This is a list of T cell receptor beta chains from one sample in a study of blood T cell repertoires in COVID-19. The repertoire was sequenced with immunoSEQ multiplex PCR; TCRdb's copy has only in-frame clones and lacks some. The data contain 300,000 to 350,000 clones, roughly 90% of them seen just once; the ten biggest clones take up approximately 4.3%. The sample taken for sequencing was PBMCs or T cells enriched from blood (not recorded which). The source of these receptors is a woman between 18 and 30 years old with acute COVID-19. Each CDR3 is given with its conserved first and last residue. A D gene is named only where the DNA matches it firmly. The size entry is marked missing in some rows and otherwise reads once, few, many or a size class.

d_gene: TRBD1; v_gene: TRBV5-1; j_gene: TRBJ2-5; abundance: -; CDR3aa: CASSGNRDRGIETQYF; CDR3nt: TGCGCCAGCAGCGGAAACCGGGACAGGGGGATAGAGACCCAGTACTTC
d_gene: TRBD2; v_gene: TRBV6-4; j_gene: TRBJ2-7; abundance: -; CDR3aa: CASSRGGDEQYF; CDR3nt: TGTGCCAGCAGTCGGGGGGGCGACGAGCAGTACTTC
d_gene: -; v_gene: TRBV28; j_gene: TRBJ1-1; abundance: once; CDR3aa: CASSPQDSWDTEAFF; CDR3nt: TGTGCCAGCAGCCCCCAGGACAGTTGGGACACTGAAGCTTTCTTT
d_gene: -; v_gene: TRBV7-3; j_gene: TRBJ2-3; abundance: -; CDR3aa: CASSFAGTPNTDTQYF; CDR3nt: TGTGCCAGCAGCTTCGCCGGGACTCCAAACACAGATACGCAGTATTTT
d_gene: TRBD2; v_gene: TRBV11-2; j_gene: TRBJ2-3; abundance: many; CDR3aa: CASSLGAGEVDTQYF; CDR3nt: TGTGCCAGCAGCTTAGGAGCGGGAGAGGTAGATACGCAGTATTTT
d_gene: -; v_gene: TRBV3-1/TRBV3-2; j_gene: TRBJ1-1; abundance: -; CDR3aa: CASSQASRVQAEAFF; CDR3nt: TGTGCCAGCAGCCAAGCGAGCAGGGTTCAGGCTGAAGCTTTCTTT
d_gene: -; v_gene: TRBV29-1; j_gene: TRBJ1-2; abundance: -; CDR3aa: CSVDRDYGYTF; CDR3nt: TGCAGCGTTGACAGGGACTATGGCTACACCTTC
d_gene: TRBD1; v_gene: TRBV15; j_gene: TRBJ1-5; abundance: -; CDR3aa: CATSGTGSQPQHF; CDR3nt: TGTGCCACCAGTGGGACAGGGAGTCAGCCCCAGCATTTT
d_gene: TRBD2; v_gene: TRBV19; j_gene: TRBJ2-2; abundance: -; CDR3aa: CASSRGLAGGGELFF; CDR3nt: TGTGCCAGTAGTAGGGGACTAGCGGGAGGTGGGGAGCTGTTTTTT
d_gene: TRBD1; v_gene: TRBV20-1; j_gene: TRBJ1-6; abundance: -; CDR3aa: CSASGQGDNSPLHF; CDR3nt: TGCAGTGCTAGTGGACAGGGAGATAATTCACCCCTCCACTTT
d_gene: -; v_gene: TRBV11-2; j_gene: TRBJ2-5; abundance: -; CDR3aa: CASSLLGLGWPKGGETQYF; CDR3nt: TGTGCCAGCAGCTTACTAGGGTTAGGCTGGCCCAAAGGGGGAGAGACCCAGTACTTC
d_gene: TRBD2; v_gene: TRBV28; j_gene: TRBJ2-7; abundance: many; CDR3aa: CASSSGSNEQYF; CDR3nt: TGTGCCAGCAGTAGCGGGAGCAACGAGCAGTACTTC
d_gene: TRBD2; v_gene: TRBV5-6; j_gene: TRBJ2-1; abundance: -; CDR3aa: CASSFGGREEGNEQFF; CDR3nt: TGTGCCAGCAGCTTTGGGGGGCGGGAGGAGGGCAATGAGCAGTTCTTC
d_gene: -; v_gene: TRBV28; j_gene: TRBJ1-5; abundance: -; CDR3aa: CASSFHGESNQPQHF; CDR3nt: TGTGCCAGCAGTTTTCACGGGGAATCCAATCAGCCCCAGCATTTT
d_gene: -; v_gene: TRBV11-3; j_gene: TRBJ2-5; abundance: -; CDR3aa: CASSLVGGNLQETQYF; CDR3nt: TGTGCCAGCAGCTTAGTAGGCGGAAACCTCCAAGAGACCCAGTACTTC
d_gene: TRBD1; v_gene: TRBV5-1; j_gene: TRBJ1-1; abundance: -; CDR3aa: CASSEGTGGLDTEAFF; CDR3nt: TGCGCCAGCAGCGAGGGGACAGGGGGTTTAGACACTGAAGCTTTCTTT
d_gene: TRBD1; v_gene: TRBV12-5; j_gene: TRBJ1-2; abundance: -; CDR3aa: CASGQSGTGKDGYTF; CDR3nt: TGTGCTAGTGGTCAATCCGGGACAGGGAAGGATGGCTACACCTTC
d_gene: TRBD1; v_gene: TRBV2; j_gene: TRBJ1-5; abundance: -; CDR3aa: CASSELQGRPNQPQHF; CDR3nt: TGTGCCAGCAGTGAACTACAGGGGCGCCCCAATCAGCCCCAGCATTTT
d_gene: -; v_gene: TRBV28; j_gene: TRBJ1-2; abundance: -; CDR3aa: CASSLVQGYYGYTF; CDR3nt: TGTGCCAGCAGTTTAGTTCAGGGATACTATGGCTACACCTTC